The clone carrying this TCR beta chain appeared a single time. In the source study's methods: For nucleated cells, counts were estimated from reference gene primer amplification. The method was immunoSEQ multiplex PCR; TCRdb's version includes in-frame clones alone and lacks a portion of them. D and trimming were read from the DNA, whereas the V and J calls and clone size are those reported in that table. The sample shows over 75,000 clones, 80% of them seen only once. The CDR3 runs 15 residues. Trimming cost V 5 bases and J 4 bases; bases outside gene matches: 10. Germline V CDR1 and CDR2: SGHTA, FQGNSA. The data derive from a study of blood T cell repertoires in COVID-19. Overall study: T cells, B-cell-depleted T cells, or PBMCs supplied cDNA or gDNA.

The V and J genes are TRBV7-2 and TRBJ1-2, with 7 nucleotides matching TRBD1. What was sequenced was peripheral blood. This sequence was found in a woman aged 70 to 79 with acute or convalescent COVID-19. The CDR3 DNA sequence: TGTGCCAGCAGCCGGGACAGCAATCTTCTCTATGGCTACACCTTC. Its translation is CASSRDSNLLYGYTF.